The next 25 T cell receptor beta chains were all read from a single sample in a study of cytomegalovirus exposure and HLA in healthy donors (dated by TCRdb to about 2017). The method was the immunoSEQ multiplex PCR assay. For the multiplex PCR, a mixture combining 60 forward primers for TCR Vbeta segments and 13 reverse primers for TCR Jbeta segments was used. The clones in this table, taken by TCRdb from immuneACCESS, are in-frame only. Not every clone is retained; where verified, under half of the shortfall comes from an unresolved V gene, and the cause of the rest is unknown. Present in this sample are around 130,000 clones, about 81% of which were seen just once. In total, the top ten clones hold 1.5% to 2% of the sample. The material sequenced was PBMCs. Receptors originate from a man aged 35 to 55 in good health and CMV-seronegative.

V and J are TRBV27 and TRBJ1-2; a possible D gene is TRBD1 (6 bases). Germline CDR1 is MNHEY and CDR2 is SMNVEV (reference sequence). The CDR3 consists of 14 residues. Trimming left V 7 bases short and J 4 bases short, with 16 bases between. As DNA, the CDR3 is TGTGCCAGCAAGCCGAGCAGGGGTGGCTATGGCTACACCTTC. Its protein product is CASKPSRGGYGYTF.

This chain uses TRBV30 with TRBJ1-5, with D possibly TRBD1 on 5 matching bases. The V end was cut by 5 bases, the J end by 2 bases, with 13 bases between. The CDR3 extends over 14 amino acids. The germline V gene encodes CDR1 GTSNPN and CDR2 SVGIG (reference sequence). The CDR3 DNA sequence: TGTGCCTGGGCCATTTGGGGGGGCAATCAGCCCCAGCATTTT. Protein sequence: CAWAIWGGNQPQHF.

This clone was recorded only once. The chain combines TRBV30 with TRBJ1-2; D unclear. Germline CDR1 and CDR2: GTSNPN and SVGIG (reference sequence). The CDR3 is 10 residues long. V gave up 4 bases and J gave up 8 bases, with 8 bases separating them. CDR3 in amino acids: CAWKRGGYTF. The CDR3 bases are TGTGCCTGGAAGAGAGGCGGCTACACCTTC.

J is TRBJ1-6 and V is TRBV30, with D possibly matching TRBD1 (6 bases). CDR1 is GTSNPN, CDR2 SVGIG, per germline (reference sequence). Trimming cost V 0 bases and J 7 bases, with 16 bases left between them. The CDR3 has 16 residues. This CDR3 is CAWSVGLTGSNSPLHF. The DNA of the CDR3 is TGTGCCTGGAGTGTAGGTCTGACAGGTAGCAATTCACCCCTCCACTTT.

This chain uses TRBV13 with TRBJ2-3; 8 bases line up with TRBD2. Losses at the gene ends were 1 base for V and 4 bases for J; bases not matched to a gene: 4. The CDR3 has 15 residues. Germline values: CDR1 PRHDT, CDR2 FYEKMQ (reference sequence). The CDR3 spells CASSLVGLVADTQYF. For the CDR3, the DNA is TGTGCCAGCAGCTTAGTGGGACTAGTGGCAGATACGCAGTATTTT.

This chain uses TRBV2 with TRBJ2-3; D ambiguous. The CDR3 totals 14 residues. Trimming took 3 bases from V and 0 from J, leaving 7 bases between them. The germline V gene has CDR1 SNHLY and CDR2 FYNNEI. The CDR3 DNA follows: TGTGCCAGCAGTGAGGGCCTTAGCACAGATACGCAGTATTTT. Translation: CASSEGLSTDTQYF.

The chain joins TRBV2 to TRBJ2-3, with TRBD2 matching 11 bases. The CDR3 is 15 residues long. CDR1 SNHLY and CDR2 FYNNEI come from the germline V gene. V dropped 3 bases and J dropped 6; count of bases not matched to a gene: 5. The CDR3 DNA follows: TGTGCCAGCAGTGATTCGGCTAGCGGGGGGGATACGCAGTATTTT. Translated: CASSDSASGGDTQYF.

J is TRBJ1-2 and V is TRBV2; 8 nucleotides agree with TRBD1. Germline CDR1 reads SNHLY; CDR2 reads FYNNEI. The trim removed 8 bases at V and 8 bases at J, leaving 4 bases unmatched. The CDR3 loop spans 11 amino acids. This CDR3 reads CASGQGKGYTF. The CDR3, as DNA: TGTGCCAGCGGACAGGGAAAGGGCTACACCTTC.

Only a few counts were recorded for this clone. CDR3: CASSLSALAGHPQYF. DNA for the CDR3: TGTGCCAGCAGCTTGTCTGCGCTAGCGGGGCACCCACAGTATTTT. This chain connects TRBV5-6 to TRBJ2-3; TRBD2 agrees at 9 bases. J was trimmed by 12 bases and V by 1 base; bases with no gene match: 12. Germline V gene data show CDR1 as SGHDT and CDR2 as YYEEEE. This CDR3 is built from 15 residues.

The chain combines TRBV10-3 with TRBJ1-1, with D unresolved. Trimming removed 10 bases at V and 8 bases at J, with 14 bases between. This CDR3 spans 11 amino acids. CDR1 and CDR2 (germline): ENHRY, SYGVKD. Here the CDR3 reads CATLGVLEAFF. Written as DNA, the CDR3 is TGTGCCACCCTGGGAGTACTAGAAGCTTTCTTT.

This sequence joins TRBV6-6 and TRBJ1-1; possibly TRBD1 for D (5 bases). Per germline, CDR1 MNHNY and CDR2 SVGAGI (reference sequence). This CDR3 spans 16 amino acids. V lost 0 bases and J 2 bases, leaving 13 bases between the germline ends. The CDR3 is CASSYSLTDRNTEAFF. The CDR3, as DNA: TGTGCCAGCAGTTACTCCCTGACAGATAGAAACACTGAAGCTTTCTTT.

The chain joins TRBV4-2 to TRBJ1-1; D uncertain. Germline-derived CDR1 and CDR2 are LGHNA and YNFKEQ. The length of the CDR3 is 16 residues. Trimming removed 0 bases at V and 0 bases at J, with 11 bases between. CDR3 in amino acids: CASSQEKRQMNTEAFF. In DNA form, the CDR3 reads TGTGCCAGCAGCCAAGAGAAGAGGCAGATGAACACTGAAGCTTTCTTT.

This clone has a single count. The chain couples TRBV28 to TRBJ2-5; possible D gene TRBD2, 5 bases. V gave up 8 bases and J gave up 9 bases, with 13 bases separating them. CDR1 is MDHEN, CDR2 SYDVKM, per germline. CDR3 length: 11 amino acids. CDR3 DNA sequence: TGTGCCAGCTGGGCGGAGGAGCCCCAGTACTTC. Encoded protein: CASWAEEPQYF.

This clone was picked up a small number of times. The rearrangement links TRBV19 to TRBJ2-7; tentative D call: TRBD2 (5 bases). Trimming removed 5 bases at V and 7 bases at J, with 12 bases between. CDR3 length: 12 residues. Per germline, CDR1 LNHDA and CDR2 SQIVND (reference sequence). CDR3 coding DNA: TGTGCCAGTAGTTCCGGGATGTGGGAGCAGTACTTC. It translates to CASSSGMWEQYF.

This clone occurred a few times. This CDR3 is CASSSWDRETEAFF. The CDR3 DNA reads TGTGCCAGCAGCTCTTGGGACAGGGAAACTGAAGCTTTCTTT. The rearrangement joins TRBV9 to TRBJ1-1; 9 bases map to TRBD1. In germline, CDR1 is SGDLS, CDR2 YYNGEE. This CDR3 has 14 amino acids. V dropped 4 bases and J dropped 5; count of bases not matched to a gene: 6.

This chain joins TRBV7-9 and TRBJ2-7, with TRBD2 matching over 7 bases. CDR3 length: 15 amino acids. Germline CDR1 is SEHNR and CDR2 is FQNEAQ (reference sequence). The junction had 13 bases not matched to a gene; V was cut back by 4 bases and J by 7 bases. The CDR3 region is CASSYNKVGGGEQYF. CDR3 bases: TGTGCCAGCAGCTACAACAAAGTCGGCGGGGGTGAGCAGTACTTC. The whole variable domain, filled in from reference TRBV7-9 and TRBJ2-7, reads DTGVSQNPRHKITKRGQNVTFRCDPISEHNRLYWYRQTLGQGPEFLTYFQNEAQLEKSRLLSDRFSAERPKGSFSTLEIQRTEQGDSAMYLCASSYNKVGGGEQYFGPGTRLTVT.

The CDR3 DNA follows: TGCGCCAGCAGCCAAGCGGACATGGGCCTAGCGCGAAACGAGCAGTACTTC. Protein: CASSQADMGLARNEQYF. The chain is built from TRBV4-1 and TRBJ2-7, with D possibly matching TRBD2 (6 bases). Germline V gene sequence: CDR1 MGHRA, CDR2 YSYEKL. This CDR3 spans 17 amino acids. V was cut by 1 base and J by 5 bases, with 21 bases left in between.

This clone was found a few times. This rearrangement joins TRBV5-1 to TRBJ2-2; tentative D call: TRBD2 (6 bases). The ends were cut back, 2 bases at V and 5 bases at J, with 19 bases in the middle. There are 17 residues in the CDR3. The germline gives CDR1 SGHRS, CDR2 YFSETQ. CDR3 residues: CASSFSAGQGGTGELFF. The DNA for the CDR3 is TGCGCCAGCAGCTTCTCTGCGGGGCAGGGAGGAACCGGGGAGCTGTTTTTT.

The genes are TRBV18 and TRBJ2-3; no definite D call. CDR3 length: 15 amino acids. V dropped 4 bases and J dropped 0 bases, with 11 bases sitting between them. Germline CDR1 KGHSH, CDR2 LQKENI. The CDR3 loop reads CASSLRSRSTDTQYF. In DNA form, the CDR3 reads TGTGCCAGCTCACTAAGGAGCAGAAGCACAGATACGCAGTATTTT. The full variable domain, completed using reference TRBV18 and TRBJ2-3, is NAGVMQNPRHLVRRRGQEARLRCSPMKGHSHVYWYRQLPEEGLKFMVYLQKENIIDESGMPKERFSAEFPKEGPSILRIQQVVRGDSAAYFCASSLRSRSTDTQYFGPGTRLTVL.

The CDR3 sequence is CASSFRGTEAFF. In DNA form, the CDR3 reads TGTGCCAGCAGTTTCAGGGGCACTGAAGCTTTCTTT. The chain uses TRBV28 and TRBJ1-1; a possible D gene is TRBD1 (6 bases). The germline gives CDR1 MDHEN, CDR2 SYDVKM. The CDR3 has 12 residues. Trimming removed 3 bases from V and 4 bases from J, with 6 bases in between.

The J gene is TRBJ1-2, the V gene TRBV5-1; 12 nucleotides align to TRBD1. The germline CDR1 and CDR2 sequences are SGHRS and YFSETQ. The CDR3 runs to 15 residues. V lost 4 bases to trimming and J lost 6 bases; unmatched junction nucleotides: 7. The CDR3 sequence: CASSVPGTGGDGYTF. In nucleotides, the CDR3 is TGCGCCAGCAGCGTCCCCGGGACAGGGGGCGATGGCTACACCTTC.

The chain is built from TRBV10-2 and TRBJ2-1; 9 positions agree with TRBD2. Germline lookup yields CDR1 WSHSY and CDR2 SAAADI. The CDR3 contains 14 residues. Losses at the gene ends were 2 bases for V and 8 bases for J; bases not matched to a gene: 4. CDR3 loop: CASSEAGGPYEQFF. Written as DNA, the CDR3 is TGCGCCAGCAGTGAGGCGGGGGGGCCTTATGAGCAGTTCTTC.

The V and J genes are TRBV12-5 and TRBJ2-1, with 9 bases matching TRBD1. CDR3 length equals 15 residues. Germline assignment: CDR1 LGHNT and CDR2 FRNRAP. Trimming took 2 bases from V and 6 from J; bases not matched to a gene: 5. The CDR3 region is CASGLTRTGVNEQFF. The CDR3 nucleotides read TGTGCTAGTGGTTTGACACGGACAGGGGTCAATGAGCAGTTCTTC.

This chain links TRBV5-1 with TRBJ2-3; D call uncertain. Per the germline V gene, CDR1 is SGHRS and CDR2 is YFSETQ. The CDR3 is 14 residues long. Trimming cost V 2 bases and J 2 bases, with 9 bases left between them. CDR3 coding DNA: TGCGCCAGCAGCTTTACAGCTAACACAGATACGCAGTATTTT. Protein product: CASSFTANTDTQYF. Variable domain in full (rest from reference TRBV5-1 and TRBJ2-3): KAGVTQTPRYLIKTRGQQVTLSCSPISGHRSVSWYQQTPGQGLQFLFEYFSETQRNKGNFPGRFSGRQFSNSRSEMNVSTLELGDSALYLCASSFTANTDTQYFGPGTRLTVL.

The chain is built from TRBV7-9 and TRBJ2-1; D remains unclear. V lost 0 bases and J 3 bases, leaving 9 bases between the germline ends. The CDR3 loop spans 15 amino acids. CDR1 is SEHNR, CDR2 FQNEAQ, per germline (reference sequence). This chain's CDR3 is CASSLAGYRYNEQFF. Here the CDR3 DNA reads TGTGCCAGCAGCTTAGCCGGTTACCGCTACAATGAGCAGTTCTTC.